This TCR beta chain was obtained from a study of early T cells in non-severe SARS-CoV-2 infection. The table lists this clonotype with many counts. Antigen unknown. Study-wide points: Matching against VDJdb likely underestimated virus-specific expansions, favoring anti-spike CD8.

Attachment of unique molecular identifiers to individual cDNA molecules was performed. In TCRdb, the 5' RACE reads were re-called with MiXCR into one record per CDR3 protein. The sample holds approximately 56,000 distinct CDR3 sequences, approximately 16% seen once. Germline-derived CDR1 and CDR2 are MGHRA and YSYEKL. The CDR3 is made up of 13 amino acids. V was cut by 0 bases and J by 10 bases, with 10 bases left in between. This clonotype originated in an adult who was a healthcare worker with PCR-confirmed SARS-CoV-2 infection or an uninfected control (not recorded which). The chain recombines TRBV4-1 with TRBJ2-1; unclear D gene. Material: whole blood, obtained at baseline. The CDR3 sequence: CASSQDRALEQFF. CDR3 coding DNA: TGCGCCAGCAGCCAAGACCGGGCGTTAGAGCAGTTCTTC.